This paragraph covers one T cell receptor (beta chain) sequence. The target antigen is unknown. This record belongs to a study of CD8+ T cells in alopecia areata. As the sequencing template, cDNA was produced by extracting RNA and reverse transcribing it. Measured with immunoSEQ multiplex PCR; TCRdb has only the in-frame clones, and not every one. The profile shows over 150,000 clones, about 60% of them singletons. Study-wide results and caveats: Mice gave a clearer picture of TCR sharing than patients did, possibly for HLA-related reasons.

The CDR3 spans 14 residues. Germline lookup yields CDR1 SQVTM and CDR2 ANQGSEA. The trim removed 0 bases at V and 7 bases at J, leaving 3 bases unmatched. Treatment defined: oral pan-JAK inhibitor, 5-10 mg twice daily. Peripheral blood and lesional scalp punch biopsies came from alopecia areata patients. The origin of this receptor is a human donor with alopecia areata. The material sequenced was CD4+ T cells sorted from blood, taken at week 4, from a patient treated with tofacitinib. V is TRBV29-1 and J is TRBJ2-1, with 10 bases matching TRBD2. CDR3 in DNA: TGCAGCGTTGAAGAAGCGGGAGGGAGTAATGAGCAGTTCTTC. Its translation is CSVEEAGGSNEQFF.